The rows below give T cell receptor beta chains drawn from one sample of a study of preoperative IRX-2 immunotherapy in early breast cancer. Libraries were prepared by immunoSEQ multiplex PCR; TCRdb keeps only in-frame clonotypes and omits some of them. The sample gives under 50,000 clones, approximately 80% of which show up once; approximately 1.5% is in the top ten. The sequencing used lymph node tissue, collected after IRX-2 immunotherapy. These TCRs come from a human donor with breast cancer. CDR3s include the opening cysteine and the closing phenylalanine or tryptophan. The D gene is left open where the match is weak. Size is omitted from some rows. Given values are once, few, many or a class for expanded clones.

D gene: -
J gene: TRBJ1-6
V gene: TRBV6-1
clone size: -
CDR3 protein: CAISEAAGINSPLHF
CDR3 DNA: TGTGCCATCAGTGAAGCGGCAGGGATTAATTCACCCCTCCACTTT

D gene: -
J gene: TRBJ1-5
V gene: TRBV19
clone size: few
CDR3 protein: CASSNRDGQFLLGQPQHF
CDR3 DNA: TGTGCCAGTAGTAATCGGGATGGGCAGTTTCTTTTGGGTCAGCCCCAGCATTTT

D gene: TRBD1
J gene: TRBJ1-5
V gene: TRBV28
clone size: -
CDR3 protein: CASSSTGLNQPQHF
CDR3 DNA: TGTGCCAGCAGTTCGACAGGGCTGAATCAGCCCCAGCATTTT

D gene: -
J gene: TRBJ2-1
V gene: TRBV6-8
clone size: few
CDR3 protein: CASSYGTRNEQFF
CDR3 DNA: TGTGCCAGCAGTTATGGCACACGGAATGAGCAGTTCTTC

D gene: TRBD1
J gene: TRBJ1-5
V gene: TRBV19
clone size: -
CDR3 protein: CASLRQGSNQPQHF
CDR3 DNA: TGTGCCAGCCTTCGACAGGGTAGCAATCAGCCCCAGCATTTT

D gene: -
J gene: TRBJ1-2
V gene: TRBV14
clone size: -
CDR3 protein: CASSPWRSYGYTF
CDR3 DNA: TGTGCCAGCAGCCCCTGGCGGAGCTATGGCTACACCTTC

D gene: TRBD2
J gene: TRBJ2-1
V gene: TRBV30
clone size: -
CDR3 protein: CAWSGGTSGGQPSYNEQFF
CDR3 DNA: TGTGCCTGGAGCGGCGGGACTAGCGGGGGCCAACCCTCCTACAATGAGCAGTTCTTC

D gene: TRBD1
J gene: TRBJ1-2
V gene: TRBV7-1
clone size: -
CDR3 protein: CASSSGQGYGYTF
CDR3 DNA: TGTGCCAGCAGCTCGGGACAGGGCTATGGCTACACCTTC

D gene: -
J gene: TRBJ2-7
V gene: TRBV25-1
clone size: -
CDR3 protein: CASSEYRGYEQYF
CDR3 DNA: TGTGCCAGCAGTGAATATCGGGGCTACGAGCAGTACTTC

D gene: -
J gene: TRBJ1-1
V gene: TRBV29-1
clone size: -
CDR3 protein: CSVVDLEGTEAFF
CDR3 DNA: TGCAGCGTTGTGGACTTAGAAGGAACTGAAGCTTTCTTT

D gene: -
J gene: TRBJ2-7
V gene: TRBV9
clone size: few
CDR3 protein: CADGDDSYEQYF
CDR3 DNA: TGTGCCGACGGGGACGACTCCTACGAGCAGTACTTC

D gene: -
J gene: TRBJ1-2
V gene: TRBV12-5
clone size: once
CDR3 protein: CASGLVIPRRTSNNYGYTF
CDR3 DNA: TGTGCTAGTGGTTTGGTAATACCCAGACGGACCTCAAATAACTATGGCTACACCTTC

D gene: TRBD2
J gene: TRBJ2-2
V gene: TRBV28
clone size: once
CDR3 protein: CASRFGTSGGGGELFF
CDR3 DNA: TGTGCCAGCAGATTCGGGACTAGCGGGGGCGGCGGGGAGCTGTTTTTT

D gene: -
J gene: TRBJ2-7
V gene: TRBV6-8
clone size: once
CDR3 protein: CASRPRSHYEQYF
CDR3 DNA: TGTGCCAGCAGGCCTAGATCACACTACGAGCAGTACTTC

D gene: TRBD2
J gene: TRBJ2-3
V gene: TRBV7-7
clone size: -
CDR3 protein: CASSSLTSGGALDTQYF
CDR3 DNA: TGTGCCAGCAGCTCCCTGACTAGCGGGGGGGCTTTAGATACGCAGTATTTT